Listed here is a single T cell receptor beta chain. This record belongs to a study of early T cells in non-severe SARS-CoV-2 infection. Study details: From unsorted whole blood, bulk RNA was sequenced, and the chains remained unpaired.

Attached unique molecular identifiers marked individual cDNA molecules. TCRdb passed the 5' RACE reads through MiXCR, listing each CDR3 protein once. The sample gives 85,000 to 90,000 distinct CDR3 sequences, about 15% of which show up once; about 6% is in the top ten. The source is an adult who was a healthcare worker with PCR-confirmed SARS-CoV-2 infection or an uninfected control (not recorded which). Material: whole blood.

DNA of the CDR3: TGTGCCAGCAGTTGGACTAGCGGGGGGCACCCTCGGGAGCAGTACTTC. Translated, it gives CASSWTSGGHPREQYF. This chain joins TRBV6-2 or TRBV6-3 and TRBJ2-7; 14 bases align to TRBD2. The CDR3 loop spans 16 amino acids. Germline CDR1 MNHEY, CDR2 SVGEGT. J was trimmed by 7 bases and V by 4 bases; bases with no gene match: 9.